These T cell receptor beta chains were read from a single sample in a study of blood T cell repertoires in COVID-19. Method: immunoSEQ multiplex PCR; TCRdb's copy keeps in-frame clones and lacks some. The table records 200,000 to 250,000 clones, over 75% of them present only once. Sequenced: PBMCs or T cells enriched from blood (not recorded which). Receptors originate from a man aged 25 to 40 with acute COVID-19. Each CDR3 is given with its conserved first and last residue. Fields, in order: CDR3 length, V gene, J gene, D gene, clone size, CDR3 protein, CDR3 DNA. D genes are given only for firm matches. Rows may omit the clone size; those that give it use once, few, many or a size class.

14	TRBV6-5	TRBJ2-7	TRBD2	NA	CASQWGGLPYEQYF	TGTGCCAGTCAATGGGGGGGGTTACCCTACGAGCAGTACTTC
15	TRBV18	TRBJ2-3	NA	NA	CASSPPTGGPDTQYF	TGTGCCAGCTCCCCCCCGACGGGGGGCCCAGATACGCAGTATTTT
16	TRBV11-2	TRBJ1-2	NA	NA	CASSLGGAGTNYGYTF	TGTGCCAGCAGCTTAGGGGGAGCCGGGACAAACTATGGCTACACCTTC
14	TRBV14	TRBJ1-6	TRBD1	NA	CASSLDRGPSPLHF	TGTGCCAGCAGCCTCGACAGGGGGCCTTCACCCCTCCACTTT
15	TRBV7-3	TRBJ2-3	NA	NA	CASSSLGGSGDTQYF	TGTGCCAGCAGCTCCCTCGGGGGATCGGGCGATACGCAGTATTTT
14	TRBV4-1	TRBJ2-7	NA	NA	CASSLQTGFNEQYF	TGCGCCAGCAGCCTCCAAACAGGGTTCAACGAGCAGTACTTC
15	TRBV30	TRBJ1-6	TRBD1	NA	CAWSAEDRVYSPLHF	TGTGCCTGGAGTGCCGAGGACAGGGTTTATTCACCCCTCCACTTT
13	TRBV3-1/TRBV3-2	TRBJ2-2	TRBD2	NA	CASSQVGGVELFF	TGTGCCAGCAGCCAAGTGGGGGGGGTGGAGCTGTTTTTT
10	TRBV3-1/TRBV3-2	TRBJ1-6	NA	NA	CASHRPGLHF	TGTGCCAGCCACCGCCCGGGACTCCACTTT
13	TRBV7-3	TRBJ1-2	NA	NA	CASSQEPLGGYTF	TGTGCCAGCAGCCAAGAGCCCCTAGGAGGCTACACCTTC
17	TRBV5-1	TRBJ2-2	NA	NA	CASSLGLTPTNTGELFF	TGCGCCAGCAGCTTGGGCCTTACACCGACGAACACCGGGGAGCTGTTTTTT
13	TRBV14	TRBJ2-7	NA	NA	CASSQVRVYEQYF	TGTGCCAGCAGCCAAGTGAGAGTCTACGAGCAGTACTTC
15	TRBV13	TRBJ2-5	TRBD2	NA	CASSLGRGGLQTQYF	TGTGCCAGCAGCTTAGGCCGGGGGGGGTTACAGACCCAGTACTTC
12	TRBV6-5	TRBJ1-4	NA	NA	CASKGTLEKLFF	TGTGCCAGCAAGGGGACATTAGAAAAACTGTTTTTT
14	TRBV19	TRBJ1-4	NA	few	CASHPPSGGEKLFF	TGTGCCAGCCACCCCCCCTCAGGAGGCGAAAAACTGTTTTTT
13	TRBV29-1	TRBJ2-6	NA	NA	CSAVSAGANVLTF	TGCAGCGCGGTCTCCGCTGGGGCCAACGTCCTGACTTTC
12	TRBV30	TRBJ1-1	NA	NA	CAWTVGNTEAFF	TGTGCCTGGACGGTTGGGAACACTGAAGCTTTCTTT
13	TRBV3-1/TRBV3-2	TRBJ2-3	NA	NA	CASSHSSTDTQYF	TGTGCCAGCAGCCACTCTAGCACAGATACGCAGTATTTT
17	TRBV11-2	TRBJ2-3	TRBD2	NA	CASSSAVAGGSTDTQYF	TGTGCCAGCAGCTCTGCGGTTGCCGGGGGGAGCACAGATACGCAGTATTTT
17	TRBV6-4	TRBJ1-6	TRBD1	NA	CASSDPDRWDYNSPLHF	TGTGCCAGCAGTGACCCGGACAGGTGGGATTATAATTCACCCCTCCACTTT
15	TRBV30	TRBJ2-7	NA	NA	CAWSVGTTGLIEQYF	TGTGCCTGGAGTGTAGGAACGACAGGCCTTATCGAGCAGTACTTC
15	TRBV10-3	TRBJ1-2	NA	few	CAISEYGGPDYGYTF	TGTGCCATCAGTGAGTACGGGGGTCCGGACTATGGCTACACCTTC
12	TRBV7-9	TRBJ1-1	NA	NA	CASRMQGTEAFF	TGTGCCAGCAGGATGCAGGGCACTGAAGCTTTCTTT
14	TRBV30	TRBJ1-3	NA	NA	CAWAGGTVSNTIYF	TGTGCCTGGGCCGGAGGCACGGTCTCGAACACCATATATTTT
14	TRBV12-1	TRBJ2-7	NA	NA	CASSSPKGYHEQYF	TGTGCCAGCAGCTCCCCAAAGGGGTACCACGAGCAGTACTTC
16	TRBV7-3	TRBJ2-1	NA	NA	CASSSEIGTGNNEQFF	TGTGCCAGCAGTTCAGAGATAGGGACTGGGAACAATGAGCAGTTCTTC
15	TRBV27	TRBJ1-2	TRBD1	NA	CASSGTGLPNYGYTF	TGTGCCAGCAGTGGGACAGGGCTCCCGAACTATGGCTACACCTTC
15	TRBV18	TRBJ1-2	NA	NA	CASSHTPDIDYGYTF	TGTGCCAGCTCCCATACTCCGGACATAGACTATGGCTACACCTTC
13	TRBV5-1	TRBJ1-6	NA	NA	CASSTEGFSPLHF	TGCGCCAGCAGCACCGAGGGATTTTCACCCCTCCACTTT
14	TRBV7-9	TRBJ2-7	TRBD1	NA	CASSPTGQGSVQYF	TGTGCCAGCAGCCCGACCGGACAGGGATCGGTGCAGTACTTC
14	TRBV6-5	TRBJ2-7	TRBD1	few	CASRNRTGLREQYF	TGTGCCAGCAGGAATCGGACAGGGTTGAGGGAGCAGTACTTC
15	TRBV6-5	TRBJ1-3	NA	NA	CASSWKASGGNTIYF	TGTGCCAGCAGTTGGAAGGCCTCGGGAGGAAACACCATATATTTT
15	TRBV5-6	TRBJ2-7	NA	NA	CASSLSLQPSYEQYF	TGTGCCAGCAGCTTGTCCTTACAGCCGAGTTACGAGCAGTACTTC
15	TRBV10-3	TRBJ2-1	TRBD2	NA	CAISEKIAGGSLQFF	TGTGCCATCAGTGAGAAGATAGCGGGGGGATCCCTCCAGTTCTTC
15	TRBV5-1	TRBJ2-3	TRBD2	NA	CASRASGGPTDTQYF	TGCGCCAGCAGAGCTAGCGGGGGACCCACAGATACGCAGTATTTT